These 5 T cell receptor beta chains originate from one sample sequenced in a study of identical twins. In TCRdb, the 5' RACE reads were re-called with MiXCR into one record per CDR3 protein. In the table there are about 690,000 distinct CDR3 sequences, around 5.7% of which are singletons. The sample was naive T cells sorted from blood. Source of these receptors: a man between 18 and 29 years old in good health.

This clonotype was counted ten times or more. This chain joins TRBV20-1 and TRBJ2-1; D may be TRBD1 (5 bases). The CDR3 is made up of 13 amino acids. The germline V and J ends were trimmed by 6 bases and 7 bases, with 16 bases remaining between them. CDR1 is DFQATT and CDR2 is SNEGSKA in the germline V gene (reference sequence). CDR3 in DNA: TGCAGTGCACTTTCACCCAGGGTTAATGAGCAGTTCTTC. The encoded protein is CSALSPRVNEQFF.

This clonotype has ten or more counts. The CDR3 loop is CASSPTPLRGTQYF. For the CDR3, the DNA is TGTGCCAGCAGCCCGACCCCTTTGCGGGGTACGCAGTATTTT. The chain is built from TRBV7-6 and TRBJ2-3; the D gene is possibly TRBD2 (6 bases). Germline-derived CDR1 and CDR2 are SGHVS and FNYEAQ. V lost 5 bases to trimming and J lost 8 bases, with 17 bases between them. The CDR3 length is 14 residues.

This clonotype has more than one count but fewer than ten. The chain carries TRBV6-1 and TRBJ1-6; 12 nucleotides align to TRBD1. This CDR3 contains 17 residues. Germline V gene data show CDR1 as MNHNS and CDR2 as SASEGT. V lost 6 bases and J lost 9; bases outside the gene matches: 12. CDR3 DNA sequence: TGTGCCAGCAGGATCATATCCGGGACAGGGGGCGGTTCACCCCTCCACTTT. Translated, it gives CASRIISGTGGGSPLHF.

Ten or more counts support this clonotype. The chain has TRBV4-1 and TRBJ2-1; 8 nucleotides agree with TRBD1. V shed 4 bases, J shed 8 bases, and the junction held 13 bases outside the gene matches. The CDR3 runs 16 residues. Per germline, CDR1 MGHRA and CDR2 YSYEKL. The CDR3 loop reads CASSLQEDRDFDEQFF. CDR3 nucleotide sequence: TGCGCCAGCAGCCTTCAGGAGGACAGGGACTTCGATGAGCAGTTCTTC.

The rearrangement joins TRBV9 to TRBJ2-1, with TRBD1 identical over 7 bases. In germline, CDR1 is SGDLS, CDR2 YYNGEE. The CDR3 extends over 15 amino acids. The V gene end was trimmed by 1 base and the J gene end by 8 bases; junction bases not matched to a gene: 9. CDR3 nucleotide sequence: TGTGCCAGCAGCGTAAGCCGGGACAGTACCCATGAGCAGTTCTTC. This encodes CASSVSRDSTHEQFF.